A selection of T cell receptor beta chains follows, all from one sample in a study of cytomegalovirus exposure and HLA in healthy donors. Sequencing was performed with immunoSEQ multiplex PCR; in TCRdb, only in-frame clones are kept and a portion is missing. The table lists 91,000 or so clones, with roughly 3.5% in the top ten. Sequenced sample: PBMCs. The receptor set was obtained from a woman younger than 45 in good health and CMV-seronegative. CDR3s include the opening cysteine and the closing phenylalanine or tryptophan. D genes are given only for firm matches.

- TRBJ1-6 TRBV7-2 TGTGCCAGCAGCTTAGAATCCCCTTATAATTCACCCCTCCACTTT CASSLESPYNSPLHF
- TRBJ2-5 TRBV7-9 TGTGCCAGCAGCTTAGTAGCTAGCGCCAAAGAGACCCAGTACTTC CASSLVASAKETQYF
- TRBJ2-5 TRBV28 TGTGCCAGCAGTGTCAGGGACAAAATACAAGAGACCCAGTACTTC CASSVRDKIQETQYF
TRBD1 TRBJ1-1 TRBV5-1 TGCGCCAGCAGCTTACAGGGGGCGTATGAGACTGAAGCTTTCTTT CASSLQGAYETEAFF
- TRBJ2-7 TRBV9 TGTGCCAGCAGCGTCGACATTGGCTCCTACGAGCAGTACTTC CASSVDIGSYEQYF
TRBD1 TRBJ1-2 TRBV6-5 TGTGCCACTAGCATGACAGGGGTTTTTAACTATGGCTACACCTTC CATSMTGVFNYGYTF
- TRBJ1-2 TRBV10-3 TGTGCCATCAGTGAGGGCCAAAACTATGGCTACACCTTC CAISEGQNYGYTF
- TRBJ1-6 TRBV10-3 TGTGCCATCAGTGAGTCAGCGGATTCACCCCTCCACTTT CAISESADSPLHF
- TRBJ1-4 TRBV11-2 TGTGCCAGCAGCGACCGACACTTGGCTAATGAAAAACTGTTTTTT CASSDRHLANEKLFF
- TRBJ1-6 TRBV21-1 TGTGCCAGCAGCCCAAGGGTGAGGGAAGGTTCACCCCTCCACTTT CASSPRVREGSPLHF
TRBD1 TRBJ1-1 TRBV19 TGTGCCAGTAGCTGGGGGACAGCAAGATTTCAGGCTGAAGCTTTCTTT CASSWGTARFQAEAFF
TRBD2 TRBJ2-1 TRBV19 TGTGCCAGTAGTATATCGACTAGCGGGACCGTATACAATGAGCAGTTCTTC CASSISTSGTVYNEQFF
- TRBJ1-2 TRBV27 TGTGCCAGCACTAATTGGGGGGGAGTCGACTATGGCTACACCTTC CASTNWGGVDYGYTF
- TRBJ2-3 TRBV5-1 TGCGCCAGCAGCTTGGGGAGCAACACAGATACGCAGTATTTT CASSLGSNTDTQYF
TRBD1 TRBJ1-3 TRBV5-5 TGTGCCAGCAGCTTGTGGACAGGGGTAGGAAACACCATATATTTT CASSLWTGVGNTIYF
- TRBJ2-2 TRBV6-5 TGTGCCAGCAGGTGGCCCGGCGGAGGAATCGGGGAGCTGTTTTTT CASRWPGGGIGELFF
TRBD1 TRBJ1-1 TRBV14 TGTGCCAGCAGCTACGACAGGGGAACTGAAGCTTTCTTT CASSYDRGTEAFF
- TRBJ2-5 TRBV5-4 TGTGCCAGCAGCTCCCCCAACGTGGGGCGCAGGGAGACCCAGTACTTC CASSSPNVGRRETQYF
- TRBJ1-1 TRBV7-6 TGTGCCAGCAGCCACGGTGGGAACACTGAAGCTTTCTTT CASSHGGNTEAFF
TRBD1 TRBJ1-4 TRBV2 TGTGCCAGCAGCTCCGGGACAGGCTATGAAAAACTGTTTTTT CASSSGTGYEKLFF
- TRBJ2-7 TRBV14 TGTGCCAGCACCCCGATGGCGGCGGGGAGGCCCTACGAGCAGTACTTC CASTPMAAGRPYEQYF
TRBD1 TRBJ1-3 TRBV15 TGTGCCACCAGCAGAGGGACAGGCCTCTCTGGAAACACCATATATTTT CATSRGTGLSGNTIYF
- TRBJ1-4 TRBV5-6 TGTGCCAGCAGCTTTTGGAGTATGGGTGAAAAACTGTTTTTT CASSFWSMGEKLFF